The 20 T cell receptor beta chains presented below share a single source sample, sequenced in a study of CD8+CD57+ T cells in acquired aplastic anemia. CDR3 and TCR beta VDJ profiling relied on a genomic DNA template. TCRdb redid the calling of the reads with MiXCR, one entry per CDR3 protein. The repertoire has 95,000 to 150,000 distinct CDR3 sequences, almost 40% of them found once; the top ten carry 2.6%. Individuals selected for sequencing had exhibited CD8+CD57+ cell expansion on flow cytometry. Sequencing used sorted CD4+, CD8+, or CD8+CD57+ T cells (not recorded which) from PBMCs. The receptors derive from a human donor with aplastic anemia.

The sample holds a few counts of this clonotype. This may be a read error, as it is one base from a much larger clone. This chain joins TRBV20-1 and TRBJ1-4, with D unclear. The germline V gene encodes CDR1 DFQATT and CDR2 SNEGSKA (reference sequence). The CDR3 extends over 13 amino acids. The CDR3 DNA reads TGCAGTGCTAGAGGGCTGACTAATGAAAAACTGCTTTTT. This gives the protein CSARGLTNEKLLF.

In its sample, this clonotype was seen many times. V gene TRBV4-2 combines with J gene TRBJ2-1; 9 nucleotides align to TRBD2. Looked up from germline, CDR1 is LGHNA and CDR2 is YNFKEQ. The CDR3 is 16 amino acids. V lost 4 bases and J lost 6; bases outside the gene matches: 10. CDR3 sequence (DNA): TGTGCCAGCAGCCTCACGCAGCGGCGGGGGGGCAATGAGCAGTTCTTC. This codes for CASSLTQRRGGNEQFF.

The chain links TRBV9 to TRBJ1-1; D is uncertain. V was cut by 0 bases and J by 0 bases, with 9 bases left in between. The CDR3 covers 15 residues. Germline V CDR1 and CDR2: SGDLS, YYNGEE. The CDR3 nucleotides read TGTGCCAGCAGCGTAGGGCCGGTAATGAACACTGAAGCTTTCTTT. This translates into CASSVGPVMNTEAFF.

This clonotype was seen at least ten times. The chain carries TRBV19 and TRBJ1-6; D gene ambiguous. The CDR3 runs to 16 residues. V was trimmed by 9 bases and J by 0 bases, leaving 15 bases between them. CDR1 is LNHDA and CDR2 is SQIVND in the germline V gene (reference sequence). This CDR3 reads CASRPVGSSYNSPLHF. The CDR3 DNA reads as TGTGCCAGCCGGCCGGTGGGAAGCTCCTATAATTCACCCCTCCACTTT.

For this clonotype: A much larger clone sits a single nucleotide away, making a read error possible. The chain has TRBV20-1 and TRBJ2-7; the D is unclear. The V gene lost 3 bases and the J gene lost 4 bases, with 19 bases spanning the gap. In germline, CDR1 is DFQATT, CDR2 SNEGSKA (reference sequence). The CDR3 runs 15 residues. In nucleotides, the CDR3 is TGCAGTGCTAGGCCATTTACCAGAGAGCAGTACGAGCAGTACTTC. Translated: CSARPFTREQYEQYF.

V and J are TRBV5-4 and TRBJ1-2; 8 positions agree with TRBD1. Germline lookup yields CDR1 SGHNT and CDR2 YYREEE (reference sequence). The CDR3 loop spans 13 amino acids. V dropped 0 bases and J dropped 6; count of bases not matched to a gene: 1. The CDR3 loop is CASSLAGGDGYTF. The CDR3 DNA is TGTGCCAGCAGCTTGGCAGGGGGCGATGGCTACACCTTC.

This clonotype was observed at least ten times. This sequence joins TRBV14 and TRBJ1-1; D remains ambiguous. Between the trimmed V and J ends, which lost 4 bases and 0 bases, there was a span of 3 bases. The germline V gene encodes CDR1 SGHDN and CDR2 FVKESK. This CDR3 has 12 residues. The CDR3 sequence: CASSRVNTEAFF. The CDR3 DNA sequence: TGTGCCAGCAGCCGGGTGAACACTGAAGCTTTCTTT.

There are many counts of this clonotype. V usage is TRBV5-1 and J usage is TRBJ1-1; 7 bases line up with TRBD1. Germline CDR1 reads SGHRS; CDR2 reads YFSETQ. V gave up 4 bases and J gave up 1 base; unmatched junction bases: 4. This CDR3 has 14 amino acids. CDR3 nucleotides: TGCGCCAGCAGCCACCGGGACAGGAACACTGAAGCTTTCTTT. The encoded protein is CASSHRDRNTEAFF.

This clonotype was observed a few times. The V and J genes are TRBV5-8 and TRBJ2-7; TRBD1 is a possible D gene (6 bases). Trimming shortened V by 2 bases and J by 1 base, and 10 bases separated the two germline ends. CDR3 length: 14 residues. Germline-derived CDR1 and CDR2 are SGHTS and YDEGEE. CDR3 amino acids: CASSLEDRSYEQYF. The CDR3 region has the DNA TGTGCCAGCAGCTTAGAAGACAGGTCCTACGAGCAGTACTTC.

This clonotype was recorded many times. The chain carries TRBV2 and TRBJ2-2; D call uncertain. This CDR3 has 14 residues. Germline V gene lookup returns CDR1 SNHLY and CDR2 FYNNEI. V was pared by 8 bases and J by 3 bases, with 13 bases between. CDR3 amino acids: CASGWVADTGELFF. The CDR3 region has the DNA TGTGCCAGCGGTTGGGTCGCAGACACCGGGGAGCTGTTTTTT.

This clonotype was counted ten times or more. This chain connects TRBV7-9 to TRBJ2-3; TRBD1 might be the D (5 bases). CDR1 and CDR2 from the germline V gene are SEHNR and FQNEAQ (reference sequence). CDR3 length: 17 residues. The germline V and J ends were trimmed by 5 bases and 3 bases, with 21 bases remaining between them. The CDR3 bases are TGTGCCAGCAGCCTGGATATAATAGGGGTATCGACAGATACGCAGTATTTT. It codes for CASSLDIIGVSTDTQYF.

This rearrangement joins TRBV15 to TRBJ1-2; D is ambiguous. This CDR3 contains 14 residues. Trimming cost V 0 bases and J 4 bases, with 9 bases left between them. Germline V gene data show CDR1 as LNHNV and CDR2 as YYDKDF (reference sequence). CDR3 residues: CATSRDLSSYGYTF. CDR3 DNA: TGTGCCACCAGCAGAGATCTTAGCAGCTATGGCTACACCTTC.

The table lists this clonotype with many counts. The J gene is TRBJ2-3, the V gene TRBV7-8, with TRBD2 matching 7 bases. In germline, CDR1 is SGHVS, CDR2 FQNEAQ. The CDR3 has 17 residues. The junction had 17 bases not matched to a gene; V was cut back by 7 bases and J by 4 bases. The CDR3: CASTPGPSKRGSDTQYF. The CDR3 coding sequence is TGTGCCAGCACTCCAGGGCCAAGTAAGCGGGGCTCAGATACGCAGTATTTT.

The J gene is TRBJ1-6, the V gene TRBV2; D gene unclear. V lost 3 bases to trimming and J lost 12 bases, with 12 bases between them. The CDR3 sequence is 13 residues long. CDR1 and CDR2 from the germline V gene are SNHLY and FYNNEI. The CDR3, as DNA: TGTGCCAGCAGTGATTCCGGGTTGGGACCCCTCCACTTT. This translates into CASSDSGLGPLHF.

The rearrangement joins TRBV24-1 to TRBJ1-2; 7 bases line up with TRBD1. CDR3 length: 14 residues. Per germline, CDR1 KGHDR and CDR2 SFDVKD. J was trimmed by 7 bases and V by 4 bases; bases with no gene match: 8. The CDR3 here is CATSDEQGSGGYTF. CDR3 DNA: TGTGCCACCAGTGACGAACAGGGGAGCGGTGGCTACACCTTC.

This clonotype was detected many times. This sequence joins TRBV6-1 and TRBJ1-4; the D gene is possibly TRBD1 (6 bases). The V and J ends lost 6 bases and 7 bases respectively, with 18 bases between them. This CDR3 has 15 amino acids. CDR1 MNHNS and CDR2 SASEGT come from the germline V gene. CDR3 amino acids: CASSQTGKGREKLFF. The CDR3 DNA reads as TGTGCCAGCAGCCAAACAGGGAAGGGCCGTGAAAAACTGTTTTTT.

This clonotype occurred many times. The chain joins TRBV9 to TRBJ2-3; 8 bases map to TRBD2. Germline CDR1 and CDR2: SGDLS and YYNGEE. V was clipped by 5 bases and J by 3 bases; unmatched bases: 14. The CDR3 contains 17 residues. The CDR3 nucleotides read TGTGCCAGCAGTGCCACCCTTAGCGGGGCAGGTACAGATACGCAGTATTTT. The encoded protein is CASSATLSGAGTDTQYF.

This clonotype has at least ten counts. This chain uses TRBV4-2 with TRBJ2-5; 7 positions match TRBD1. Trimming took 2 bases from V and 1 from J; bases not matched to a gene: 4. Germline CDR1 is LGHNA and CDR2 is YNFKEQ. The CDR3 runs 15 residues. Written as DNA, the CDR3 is TGTGCCAGCAGCCAAAAGACAGGGCCCCAAGAGACCCAGTACTTC. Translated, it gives CASSQKTGPQETQYF.

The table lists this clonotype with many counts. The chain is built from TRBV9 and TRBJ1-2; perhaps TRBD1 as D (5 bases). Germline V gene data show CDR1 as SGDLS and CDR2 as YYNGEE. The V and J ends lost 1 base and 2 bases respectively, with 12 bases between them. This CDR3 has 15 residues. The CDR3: CASSVSGGSNYGYTF. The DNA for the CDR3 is TGTGCCAGCAGCGTATCTGGGGGAAGCAACTATGGCTACACCTTC.

CDR3 amino acids: CAISERLAGGRDTQYF. In nucleotides, the CDR3 is TGTGCCATCAGTGAAAGACTAGCGGGGGGGCGGGATACGCAGTATTTT. The genes are TRBV10-3 and TRBJ2-3; TRBD2 aligns across 14 bases. Germline V lookup: CDR1 ENHRY, CDR2 SYGVKD. Trimming cost V 3 bases and J 6 bases; bases outside gene matches: 5. CDR3 length: 16 amino acids.